This T cell receptor beta chain comes out of a study of cytomegalovirus exposure and HLA in healthy donors. Across the study: The 550 to 700 first-cohort repertoires and the roughly 120 validation repertoires shared the same platform, a later analysis reported.

Separate from the approximately 700-subject first cohort was the roughly 120-subject validation cohort, to which the donors belonged. The data were produced by immunoSEQ multiplex PCR, yet TCRdb's version contains in-frame clones alone and is incomplete. The sample contains 150,000 to 200,000 clones, roughly nine tenths of which appear only once. Findings and limits, study-wide: One later analysis, an examination of the 100 to 150 validation repertoires, found that first-cohort TCR clusters tended to co-occur in them.

About this clone itself: Its antigen is undetermined.

Unmatched junction bases numbered 11, after V lost 4 bases and J lost 1 base. The CDR3 is 17 amino acids. Germline CDR1 reads SGHNT; CDR2 reads YYREEE (reference sequence). The chain employs TRBV5-4 and TRBJ1-1; 9 positions match TRBD1. The source material was PBMCs. This TCR came from a woman under 30 in good health and CMV-seropositive. The CDR3 DNA sequence: TGTGCCAGCAGCACCCTGACAGGGGGACCTACGAACACTGAAGCTTTCTTT. It is translated as CASSTLTGGPTNTEAFF.